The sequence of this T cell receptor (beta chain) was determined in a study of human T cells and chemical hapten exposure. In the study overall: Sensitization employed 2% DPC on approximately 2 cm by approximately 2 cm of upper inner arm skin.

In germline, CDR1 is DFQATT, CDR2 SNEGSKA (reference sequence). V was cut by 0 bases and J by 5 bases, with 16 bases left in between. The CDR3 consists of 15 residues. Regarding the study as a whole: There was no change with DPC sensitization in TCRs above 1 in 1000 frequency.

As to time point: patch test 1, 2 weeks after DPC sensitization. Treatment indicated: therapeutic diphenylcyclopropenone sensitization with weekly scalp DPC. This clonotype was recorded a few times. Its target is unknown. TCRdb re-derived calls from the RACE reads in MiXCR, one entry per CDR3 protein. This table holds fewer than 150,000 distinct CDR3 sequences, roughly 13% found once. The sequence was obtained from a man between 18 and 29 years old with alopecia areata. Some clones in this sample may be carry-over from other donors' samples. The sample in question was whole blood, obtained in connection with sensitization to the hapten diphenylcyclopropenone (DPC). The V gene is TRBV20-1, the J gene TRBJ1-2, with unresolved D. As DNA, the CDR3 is TGCAGTGCTAGAGATCGGGGTAGAGCTTCATATGGCTACACCTTC. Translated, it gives CSARDRGRASYGYTF.